The rows below give T cell receptor beta chains drawn from one sample of a study of T-cell memory formation after mild COVID-19. MiXCR was run by TCRdb on the 5' RACE reads, yielding one entry per CDR3 protein. This table holds approximately 180,000 distinct CDR3 sequences, approximately 16% found once. Sequences were obtained from PBMCs or a T cell subset sorted from them (not recorded which). These receptors were taken from an adult woman who had mild COVID-19 (a few samples of this study predate the infection). Cell type and time point are not known. Each CDR3 is given with its conserved first and last residue. Fields, in order: CDR3 protein, CDR3 DNA, D gene, clone size, V gene, J gene. A D gene is named only where the DNA matches it firmly. Clone sizes are given selectively: once, few, many, or a class where the clone is expanded.

CDR3: CAISGVAGGNEQFF; DNA: TGTGCCATCAGTGGGGTAGCGGGAGGCAATGAGCAGTTCTTC; D: TRBD2; size: NA; V: TRBV10-3; J: TRBJ2-1
CDR3: CASSPTGISYEQYF; DNA: TGTGCCAGCAGCCCCACAGGGATCTCCTACGAGCAGTACTTC; D: NA; size: few; V: TRBV6-5; J: TRBJ2-7
CDR3: CASSLAGGRTYNEQFF; DNA: TGTGCCAGCAGCCTAGCGGGAGGGCGAACCTACAATGAGCAGTTCTTC; D: TRBD2; size: NA; V: TRBV7-9; J: TRBJ2-1
CDR3: CATSRDRGPGFEQYF; DNA: TGTGCCACCAGCAGAGATCGAGGACCCGGCTTCGAGCAGTACTTC; D: NA; size: many; V: TRBV15; J: TRBJ2-7
CDR3: CASSSNGGYTGELFF; DNA: TGTGCCAGCAGTTCCAACGGGGGTTACACCGGGGAGCTGTTTTTT; D: NA; size: few; V: TRBV7-2; J: TRBJ2-2
CDR3: CASSLDRVGEQFF; DNA: TGCGCCAGCAGCTTGGACAGGGTAGGAGAGCAGTTCTTC; D: NA; size: NA; V: TRBV5-1; J: TRBJ2-1
CDR3: CASSAGANYGYTF; DNA: TGTGCCAGCAGTGCGGGCGCGAACTATGGCTACACCTTC; D: NA; size: NA; V: TRBV6-5; J: TRBJ1-2
CDR3: CASSTRQTEQFF; DNA: TGTGCCAGTAGTACCCGCCAAACTGAGCAGTTCTTC; D: NA; size: NA; V: TRBV19; J: TRBJ2-1
CDR3: CASSSASHYEQYF; DNA: TGTGCCAGCAGTTCCGCGTCACATTACGAGCAGTACTTC; D: NA; size: few; V: TRBV6-2/TRBV6-3; J: TRBJ2-7
CDR3: CASTLSGGTDTQYF; DNA: TGCGCCAGCACTCTCTCCGGGGGGACAGATACGCAGTATTTT; D: TRBD2; size: few; V: TRBV5-1; J: TRBJ2-3
CDR3: CASSTDRGLGELFF; DNA: TGTGCCAGCAGCACGGACAGGGGGCTCGGGGAGCTGTTTTTT; D: TRBD1; size: NA; V: TRBV5-6; J: TRBJ2-2
CDR3: CASSKGLAGARWETQYF; DNA: TGTGCCAGCAGCAAGGGACTAGCGGGAGCCCGGTGGGAGACCCAGTACTTC; D: TRBD2; size: few; V: TRBV11-3; J: TRBJ2-5
CDR3: CATGGSSAGELFF; DNA: TGTGCCACTGGTGGGTCCTCGGCCGGGGAGCTGTTTTTT; D: NA; size: NA; V: TRBV10-3; J: TRBJ2-2
CDR3: CATSDWTANNEQFF; DNA: TGTGCCACCAGTGATTGGACAGCCAACAATGAGCAGTTCTTC; D: NA; size: few; V: TRBV24-1; J: TRBJ2-1
CDR3: CASSRSGLAGGIGQETQYF; DNA: TGTGCCAGCAGTAGATCCGGACTAGCGGGGGGGATCGGACAAGAGACCCAGTACTTC; D: TRBD2; size: few; V: TRBV7-8; J: TRBJ2-5
CDR3: CASSLALQGYYEQYF; DNA: TGTGCCAGCAGTTTAGCGTTACAGGGGTACTACGAGCAGTACTTC; D: TRBD1; size: NA; V: TRBV12-3/TRBV12-4; J: TRBJ2-7
CDR3: CATGPGQLETQYF; DNA: TGTGCCACCGGTCCGGGCCAGCTCGAGACCCAGTACTTC; D: NA; size: few; V: TRBV24-1; J: TRBJ2-5
CDR3: CASSRGEGTQYF; DNA: TGTGCCAGCAGCCGAGGGGAGGGTACGCAGTATTTT; D: TRBD2; size: NA; V: TRBV7-9; J: TRBJ2-3
CDR3: CASSQETSGSYNEQFF; DNA: TGCGCCAGCAGCCAGGAGACTAGCGGATCCTACAATGAGCAGTTCTTC; D: TRBD2; size: few; V: TRBV4-1; J: TRBJ2-1
CDR3: CATPAPGQGSNTGELFF; DNA: TGTGCCACCCCCGCACCGGGACAGGGATCGAACACCGGGGAGCTGTTTTTT; D: TRBD1; size: many; V: TRBV7-2; J: TRBJ2-2
CDR3: CASSRHSGGYEQYF; DNA: TGTGCCAGCAGTCGTCACTCCGGGGGCTACGAGCAGTACTTC; D: NA; size: NA; V: TRBV12-3/TRBV12-4; J: TRBJ2-7
CDR3: CASSGENPRTDTQYF; DNA: TGTGCCAGCAGTGGTGAGAACCCCCGCACAGATACGCAGTATTTT; D: NA; size: few; V: TRBV2; J: TRBJ2-3
CDR3: CASSQDPRGASGANVLTF; DNA: TGCGCCAGCAGCCAAGACCCCCGGGGGGCATCTGGGGCCAACGTCCTGACTTTC; D: NA; size: few; V: TRBV4-3; J: TRBJ2-6
CDR3: CASSSGSSYNSPLHF; DNA: TGTGCCAGCAGTTCCGGCAGCTCCTATAATTCACCCCTCCACTTT; D: NA; size: few; V: TRBV12-3/TRBV12-4; J: TRBJ1-6
CDR3: CASRPGTASNQPQHF; DNA: TGCGCCAGCAGACCCGGGACGGCCAGCAATCAGCCCCAGCATTTT; D: NA; size: NA; V: TRBV5-1; J: TRBJ1-5
CDR3: CASSPPIQGANEKLFF; DNA: TGTGCCAGCAGCCCACCGATCCAGGGGGCAAATGAAAAACTGTTTTTT; D: TRBD1; size: few; V: TRBV7-9; J: TRBJ1-4
CDR3: CSVYLGQGRREQYF; DNA: TGCAGCGTCTACTTGGGACAGGGTCGCCGCGAGCAGTACTTC; D: TRBD1; size: few; V: TRBV29-1; J: TRBJ2-7
CDR3: CASSLDPSGGYEQYF; DNA: TGCGCCAGCAGCTTGGATCCTAGCGGGGGCTACGAGCAGTACTTC; D: TRBD2; size: many; V: TRBV5-1; J: TRBJ2-7
CDR3: CASSILAGGSYEQYF; DNA: TGTGCCAGCAGCATCCTAGCGGGAGGGTCCTACGAGCAGTACTTC; D: TRBD2; size: few; V: TRBV6-6; J: TRBJ2-7
CDR3: CASSLMGSNTEAFF; DNA: TGTGCCAGCAGCTTAATGGGGAGCAACACTGAAGCTTTCTTT; D: NA; size: few; V: TRBV7-9; J: TRBJ1-1
CDR3: CASSTAGNTEAFF; DNA: TGTGCCAGCAGTACAGCGGGGAACACTGAAGCTTTCTTT; D: NA; size: NA; V: TRBV7-9; J: TRBJ1-1
CDR3: CSASRQSTEAFF; DNA: TGCAGTGCTAGCCGACAGAGCACTGAAGCTTTCTTT; D: NA; size: NA; V: TRBV20-1; J: TRBJ1-1
CDR3: CASSLGGTRSYNEQFF; DNA: TGTGCCAGCAGCTTAGGGGGGACTCGATCCTACAATGAGCAGTTCTTC; D: NA; size: few; V: TRBV11-3; J: TRBJ2-1